One T cell receptor beta chain is described in this entry. Sequencing was performed with immunoSEQ multiplex PCR; in TCRdb, only in-frame clones are kept and a portion is missing. The table shows about 71,000 clones, with 85% occurring only once. The CDR3 is 18 amino acids. J lost 1 base, V lost 5 bases, and 14 bases had no gene match. In germline, CDR1 is SGHTA, CDR2 FQGNSA. The sample comes from a study of blood T cell repertoires in COVID-19. Background on the study: Acute and convalescent COVID-19 specimens originated in the United States, Italy and Spain. PBMCs, B-cell-depleted T cells, or T cells were the source of the cDNA or gDNA that made up the material.

This clonotype originated in a man at least 80 years old with acute or convalescent COVID-19. The sequenced sample consisted of peripheral blood. J is TRBJ2-4 and V is TRBV7-2, with 7 bases matching TRBD2. The CDR3 sequence: CASSVGRSGIQAKNIQYF. CDR3 DNA: TGTGCCAGCAGCGTCGGAAGAAGCGGGATCCAGGCCAAAAACATTCAGTACTTC.